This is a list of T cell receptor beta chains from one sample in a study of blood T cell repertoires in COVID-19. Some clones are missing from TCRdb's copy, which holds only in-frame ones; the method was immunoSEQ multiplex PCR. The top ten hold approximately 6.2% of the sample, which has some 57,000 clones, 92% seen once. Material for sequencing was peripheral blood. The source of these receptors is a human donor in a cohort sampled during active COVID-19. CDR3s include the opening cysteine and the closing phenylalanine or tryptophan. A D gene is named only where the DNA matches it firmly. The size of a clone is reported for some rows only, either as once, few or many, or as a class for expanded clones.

CDR3aa: CAWSDDSNQPQHF; CDR3nt: TGTGCCTGGAGCGATGACAGTAATCAGCCCCAGCATTTT; j_gene: TRBJ1-5; abundance: NA; v_gene: TRBV30; d_gene: NA
CDR3aa: CASSPPQAGAYNEQFF; CDR3nt: TGTGCCAGCAGTCCCCCCCAAGCGGGGGCCTACAATGAGCAGTTCTTC; j_gene: TRBJ2-1; abundance: NA; v_gene: TRBV28; d_gene: TRBD2
CDR3aa: CASSLGTGRDTQYF; CDR3nt: TGTGCCAGCAGCTTGGGGACAGGGAGGGATACGCAGTATTTT; j_gene: TRBJ2-3; abundance: NA; v_gene: TRBV7-9; d_gene: TRBD1
CDR3aa: CASSRRQGDVPYEQYF; CDR3nt: TGTGCCAGTAGTAGGCGACAGGGGGACGTACCCTACGAGCAGTACTTC; j_gene: TRBJ2-7; abundance: NA; v_gene: TRBV19; d_gene: TRBD1
CDR3aa: CASSYITGSTDTQYF; CDR3nt: TGTGCCAGCAGTTACATAACGGGAAGCACAGATACGCAGTATTTT; j_gene: TRBJ2-3; abundance: NA; v_gene: TRBV6-6; d_gene: NA
CDR3aa: CASSLVGFGNEQFF; CDR3nt: TGTGCCAGCAGCTTAGTAGGCTTCGGGAATGAGCAGTTCTTC; j_gene: TRBJ2-1; abundance: NA; v_gene: TRBV7-9; d_gene: NA
CDR3aa: CASSWRGAFNTEAFF; CDR3nt: TGCGCCAGCTCGTGGCGGGGGGCGTTTAACACTGAAGCTTTCTTT; j_gene: TRBJ1-1; abundance: NA; v_gene: TRBV5-1; d_gene: NA
CDR3aa: CASSQGQGTYNEQFF; CDR3nt: TGTGCCAGCAGTCAAGGACAGGGTACTTACAATGAGCAGTTCTTC; j_gene: TRBJ2-1; abundance: NA; v_gene: TRBV3-1/TRBV3-2; d_gene: TRBD1
CDR3aa: CSASLGQGNGYTF; CDR3nt: TGCAGTGCTAGTCTCGGACAGGGAAATGGCTACACCTTC; j_gene: TRBJ1-2; abundance: NA; v_gene: TRBV20-1; d_gene: TRBD1
CDR3aa: CASSPRSTGGRHYGYTF; CDR3nt: TGTGCCAGCTCACCCCGCAGTACAGGGGGCCGGCACTATGGCTACACCTTC; j_gene: TRBJ1-2; abundance: NA; v_gene: TRBV18; d_gene: TRBD1
CDR3aa: CASSLASGGTGELFF; CDR3nt: TGCGCCAGCAGCTTGGCCTCGGGGGGGACCGGGGAGCTGTTTTTT; j_gene: TRBJ2-2; abundance: NA; v_gene: TRBV5-1; d_gene: TRBD2
CDR3aa: CASSSSTGSNYGYTF; CDR3nt: TGTGCCAGCAGTTCCTCGACAGGCAGTAACTATGGCTACACCTTC; j_gene: TRBJ1-2; abundance: NA; v_gene: TRBV6-6; d_gene: NA
CDR3aa: CASSRTGQGAGTEAFF; CDR3nt: TGTGCCAGCAGTCGGACGGGACAGGGAGCGGGCACTGAAGCTTTCTTT; j_gene: TRBJ1-1; abundance: NA; v_gene: TRBV27; d_gene: TRBD1
CDR3aa: CASSPIQGPGETQYF; CDR3nt: TGTGCCAGCTCACCGATCCAGGGGCCGGGGGAGACCCAGTACTTC; j_gene: TRBJ2-5; abundance: NA; v_gene: TRBV18; d_gene: NA
CDR3aa: CASNNGGEAFF; CDR3nt: TGTGCCAGCAATAACGGGGGGGAAGCTTTCTTT; j_gene: TRBJ1-1; abundance: NA; v_gene: TRBV7-9; d_gene: NA
CDR3aa: CASSPPTDTDTQYF; CDR3nt: TGTGCCAGCAGCCCTCCGACAGACACAGATACGCAGTATTTT; j_gene: TRBJ2-3; abundance: NA; v_gene: TRBV4-2; d_gene: NA
CDR3aa: CASSQVSEGEQFF; CDR3nt: TGCGCCAGCAGCCAAGTTTCAGAGGGTGAGCAGTTCTTC; j_gene: TRBJ2-1; abundance: NA; v_gene: TRBV4-3; d_gene: NA
CDR3aa: CASSPWTGRAYEQYF; CDR3nt: TGTGCCAGCAGCCCCTGGACAGGGCGGGCCTACGAGCAGTACTTC; j_gene: TRBJ2-7; abundance: NA; v_gene: TRBV11-2; d_gene: TRBD1
CDR3aa: CASSPSESQPQHF; CDR3nt: TGTGCCAGCTCACCCAGCGAGAGCCAGCCCCAGCATTTT; j_gene: TRBJ1-5; abundance: NA; v_gene: TRBV18; d_gene: NA
CDR3aa: CASSVNYEQFF; CDR3nt: TGTGCCAGCAGCGTAAACTATGAGCAGTTCTTC; j_gene: TRBJ2-1; abundance: once; v_gene: TRBV3-1/TRBV3-2; d_gene: NA
CDR3aa: CASSYAAGGGYNEQFF; CDR3nt: TGTGCCAGCAGTTACGCTGCGGGAGGGGGTTACAATGAGCAGTTCTTC; j_gene: TRBJ2-1; abundance: NA; v_gene: TRBV6-5; d_gene: TRBD2
CDR3aa: CSVESGGTSRYF; CDR3nt: TGCAGCGTTGAATCGGGAGGGACTAGTCGGTATTTT; j_gene: TRBJ2-3; abundance: NA; v_gene: TRBV29-1; d_gene: TRBD2
CDR3aa: CASSLAQGAEGNTIYF; CDR3nt: TGTGCCAGCAGCTTAGCGCAGGGGGCGGAAGGAAACACCATATATTTT; j_gene: TRBJ1-3; abundance: NA; v_gene: TRBV7-2; d_gene: TRBD1
CDR3aa: CASSLDPAGTYEQYF; CDR3nt: TGTGCCAGCAGCTTAGATCCCGCAGGAACCTACGAGCAGTACTTC; j_gene: TRBJ2-7; abundance: NA; v_gene: TRBV11-2; d_gene: NA
CDR3aa: CASLDRAGNTGELFF; CDR3nt: TGCGCCAGCTTGGACAGGGCGGGGAACACCGGGGAGCTGTTTTTT; j_gene: TRBJ2-2; abundance: NA; v_gene: TRBV4-1; d_gene: TRBD1
CDR3aa: CAWSVAGGRGYTF; CDR3nt: TGTGCCTGGAGTGTCGCAGGGGGCAGAGGCTACACCTTC; j_gene: TRBJ1-2; abundance: once; v_gene: TRBV30; d_gene: TRBD1
CDR3aa: CASSLGGTHNEQFF; CDR3nt: TGTGCCAGCAGCTTAGGGGGGACTCACAATGAGCAGTTCTTC; j_gene: TRBJ2-1; abundance: NA; v_gene: TRBV7-9; d_gene: NA
CDR3aa: CASSPGGGNTIYF; CDR3nt: TGTGCCAGCAGCCCTGGAGGGGGAAACACCATATATTTT; j_gene: TRBJ1-3; abundance: NA; v_gene: TRBV9; d_gene: NA
CDR3aa: CASSYHGVGNTIYF; CDR3nt: TGTGCCAGCAGCTACCACGGGGTGGGAAACACCATATATTTT; j_gene: TRBJ1-3; abundance: once; v_gene: TRBV7-2; d_gene: NA
CDR3aa: CASSLRSGAPNTIYF; CDR3nt: TGTGCCAGCAGCTTACGTTCAGGGGCCCCAAACACCATATATTTT; j_gene: TRBJ1-3; abundance: NA; v_gene: TRBV5-4; d_gene: NA
CDR3aa: CASSYAGTSTDTQYF; CDR3nt: TGTGCCAGCAGTTACGCGGGCACCAGCACAGATACGCAGTATTTT; j_gene: TRBJ2-3; abundance: NA; v_gene: TRBV6-6; d_gene: NA
CDR3aa: CASSLRGIGAYDTQYF; CDR3nt: TGTGCCAGCAGCTTACGCGGGATAGGAGCATACGATACGCAGTATTTT; j_gene: TRBJ2-3; abundance: NA; v_gene: TRBV7-2; d_gene: NA
CDR3aa: CAWSVSGGGSGGYTF; CDR3nt: TGTGCCTGGAGTGTTTCGGGAGGGGGCAGTGGTGGCTACACCTTC; j_gene: TRBJ1-2; abundance: NA; v_gene: TRBV30; d_gene: TRBD1
CDR3aa: CASSQDLSPQYF; CDR3nt: TGTGCCAGCAGCCAAGACTTATCTCCGCAGTATTTT; j_gene: TRBJ2-3; abundance: NA; v_gene: TRBV3-1/TRBV3-2; d_gene: NA
CDR3aa: CSASQEAGRWDTQYF; CDR3nt: TGCAGTGCTAGTCAGGAAGCAGGGAGGTGGGATACGCAGTATTTT; j_gene: TRBJ2-3; abundance: NA; v_gene: TRBV20-1; d_gene: NA
CDR3aa: CASSPPGGRSYEQYF; CDR3nt: TGTGCCAGCTCACCACCAGGGGGCCGCTCCTACGAGCAGTACTTC; j_gene: TRBJ2-7; abundance: NA; v_gene: TRBV18; d_gene: TRBD1
CDR3aa: CASSQSRDTQYF; CDR3nt: TGCGCCAGCAGCCAAAGTCGGGATACGCAGTATTTT; j_gene: TRBJ2-3; abundance: NA; v_gene: TRBV5-1; d_gene: NA